This T cell receptor beta chain stems from a study of beta chain features in type 1 diabetes. This CDR3 has 17 amino acids. The J segment lost 4 bases and the V segment lost 1 base, leaving 11 bases of the junction unmatched. Germline CDR1 and CDR2: SGHNT and YYREEE (reference sequence). Study-level findings and limits: TCRB CDR3s were moderately but significantly shorter in Type 1 diabetes patients in all four CD4+ subsets. Researchers cautioned that cDNA sequencing could over-represent cells with high TCR expression.

The whole isolated RNA underwent reverse transcription, so sequencing captured expressed TCRB transcripts. Assay used: immunoSEQ multiplex PCR; TCRdb lists only in-frame clones, some missing. Of around 280,000 clones in the sample, about 15% were seen once. This clone turned up a few times. Antigen: not known. V and J are TRBV5-4 and TRBJ2-5; 9 bases line up with TRBD2. The receptor was isolated from a man younger than 35 with type 1 diabetes. The specimen was naive CD4+ T cells from blood. CDR3 nucleotides: TGTGCCAGCAGCTTGAGAATTGGCGGGGGGGCAACAGAGACCCAGTACTTC. This codes for CASSLRIGGGATETQYF.